This paragraph covers one TCR beta chain sequence. The antigen is not known. These data are taken from a study of T cell responses to AZD1222 COVID-19 vaccine. General study results and limits: Repertoire sampling occurred only after the peak T cell response. The breadth and depth of Spike-specific TCRs increased once two AZD1222 doses had been given.

Second-dose timings of about 4 or about 12 weeks were pooled. Assay: immunoSEQ multiplex PCR; the TCRdb copy retains only in-frame clones and omits some. Among fewer than 150,000 clones, roughly 91% were seen once, and the ten largest hold more than 4.5%. The sequence was obtained from an adult who received the AZD1222 COVID-19 vaccine. The starting material was peripheral blood, obtained 28 days after the second AZD1222 dose.

Here the CDR3 reads CAGSGQGSYGYTF. CDR3 coding DNA: TGCGCCGGGTCGGGACAGGGGTCCTATGGCTACACCTTC. The chain couples TRBV10-1 to TRBJ1-2; 10 nucleotides line up with TRBD1. Germline values: CDR1 WNHNN, CDR2 SYGVQD (reference sequence). The CDR3 runs 13 residues. With 11 bases clipped from V and 4 bases from J, the junction kept 7 bases outside the gene matches.